These 9 T cell receptor beta chains were sequenced from one sample in a study of CD4+ T cells in melanoma. TCRdb's copy holds only in-frame clones and misses some; the assay was immunoSEQ multiplex PCR. The sample includes 9,600 or so clones, approximately 70% of them seen just once. Sequenced: peripheral blood. The source of these receptors is a human donor with melanoma.

As concerns this clone: A much larger clone differs from this one at a single base, so this may be a read error. The chain has TRBV4-3 and TRBJ1-2; perhaps TRBD1 as D (5 bases). The CDR3 extends over 14 amino acids. Germline assignment: CDR1 LGHNA and CDR2 YSLEER. CDR3 amino acids: CDSSQDRGGYGYTF. In DNA form, the CDR3 reads TGCGACAGCAGCCAAGATCGCGGGGGATATGGCTACACCTTC.

This chain connects TRBV6-5 to TRBJ2-7; D is perhaps TRBD1 or TRBD2 (5 bases each). The germline gives CDR1 MNHEY, CDR2 SVGAGI. The CDR3 is made up of 14 amino acids. V lost 0 bases and J lost 0, with 6 bases in between. The CDR3 DNA sequence: TGTGCCAGCAGTTACTCGGGGGTCTCCTACGAGCAGTACTTC. Protein sequence: CASSYSGVSYEQYF.

The chain uses TRBV7-9 and TRBJ1-1; D gene uncertain. Trimming left V 5 bases short and J 7 bases short, with 11 bases between. Germline lookup yields CDR1 SEHNR and CDR2 FQNEAQ (reference sequence). CDR3 length: 12 amino acids. The CDR3 loop is CASSLQTFEAFF. The DNA for the CDR3 is TGTGCCAGCAGCCTTCAGACGTTTGAAGCTTTCTTT.

This clone showed up just once. The CDR3: CASGLDDLRRGLGEQYF. The CDR3, as DNA: TGTGCTAGTGGTTTGGACGACCTCCGTAGGGGGCTTGGGGAGCAGTACTTC. This chain joins TRBV12-5 and TRBJ2-7; 7 bases line up with TRBD1. V lost 1 base, J lost 7 bases, and 16 bases stayed unmatched. The germline gives CDR1 LGHNT, CDR2 FRNRAP. This CDR3 comprises 17 residues.

CDR3 in amino acids: CASRWSGGTYNEQFF. CDR3 DNA sequence: TGTGCCAGCAGGTGGAGCGGGGGAACGTACAATGAGCAGTTCTTC. The chain is built from TRBV7-9 and TRBJ2-1, with TRBD2 matching 8 bases. Looked up from germline, CDR1 is SEHNR and CDR2 is FQNEAQ (reference sequence). The CDR3 runs to 15 residues. Trimming at V came to 6 bases and at J to 4 bases, leaving 8 bases not matched to a gene. Based on the CDR3 plus reference TRBV7-9 and TRBJ2-1, the full variable domain is DTGVSQNPRHKITKRGQNVTFRCDPISEHNRLYWYRQTLGQGPEFLTYFQNEAQLEKSRLLSDRFSAERPKGSFSTLEIQRTEQGDSAMYLCASRWSGGTYNEQFFGPGTRLTVL.

The chain carries TRBV29-1 and TRBJ2-7; possible D gene TRBD1, 6 bases. The CDR3 has 11 amino acids. With 5 bases removed from V and 3 bases from J, the gap between germline ends came to 8 bases. The germline gives CDR1 SQVTM, CDR2 ANQGSEA. The CDR3 sequence is CSVMDSYEQYF. CDR3 in DNA: TGCAGCGTTATGGACAGCTACGAGCAGTACTTC.

The V call is TRBV27, the J call TRBJ1-1; 10 positions agree with TRBD1. Germline lookup yields CDR1 MNHEY and CDR2 SMNVEV (reference sequence). J lost 4 bases, V lost 5 bases, and 1 base had no gene match. CDR3 size: 13 residues. CDR3 sequence reads: CASSRQGATEAFF. The CDR3 DNA reads as TGTGCCAGCAGTCGACAGGGGGCCACTGAAGCTTTCTTT.

The genes are TRBV7-9 and TRBJ1-1, with D uncertain. Germline assignment: CDR1 SEHNR and CDR2 FQNEAQ (reference sequence). Trimming took off 5 bases at V and 0 bases at J, with 10 bases between the two ends. This CDR3 region has 14 residues. CDR3 residues: CASSARQMNTEAFF. The DNA for the CDR3 is TGTGCCAGCAGCGCCCGTCAAATGAACACTGAAGCTTTCTTT. Full variable domain (outside the CDR3, taken from reference TRBV7-9 and TRBJ1-1): DTGVSQNPRHKITKRGQNVTFRCDPISEHNRLYWYRQTLGQGPEFLTYFQNEAQLEKSRLLSDRFSAERPKGSFSTLEIQRTEQGDSAMYLCASSARQMNTEAFFGQGTRLTVV.

The chain joins TRBV6-5 to TRBJ2-1; D may match TRBD1 or TRBD2 (6 bases each). The V end lost 6 bases, the J end lost 8 bases, and 17 bases lay between the germline ends. This CDR3 is built from 14 residues. In germline, CDR1 is MNHEY, CDR2 SVGAGI. In nucleotides, the CDR3 is TGTGCCAGCAGGTTGGGGGGCGACCGGTATGAGCAGTTCTTC. This gives the protein CASRLGGDRYEQFF.